This paragraph covers one T cell receptor (beta chain) sequence. What it binds is not known. This sample is part of a study of CD8 T cells in acute hepatitis C reinfection. The time point is: naive CD8 control sorted from an acute-time-point sample. People who inject drugs in the Montreal Hepatitis C Cohort were donors. TCRdb keeps only in-frame clones here, not all; method: immunoSEQ multiplex PCR. The data show some 38,000 clones, about 83% seen once. Regarding the study as a whole: Some 12 public clonotypes were found regardless of outcome.

This receptor was obtained from a man aged 25 to 40 with chronic hepatitis C. Sequenced: naive CD8+ T cells from PBMCs.

The CDR3: CASSWTGSTGELFF. CDR3 bases: TGTGCCAGTAGTTGGACAGGGTCCACCGGGGAGCTGTTTTTT. V is TRBV19 and J is TRBJ2-2; 8 nucleotides match TRBD1. The CDR3 has 14 residues. Germline V gene lookup returns CDR1 LNHDA and CDR2 SQIVND (reference sequence). Unmatched junction bases numbered 3, after V lost 5 bases and J lost 4 bases.